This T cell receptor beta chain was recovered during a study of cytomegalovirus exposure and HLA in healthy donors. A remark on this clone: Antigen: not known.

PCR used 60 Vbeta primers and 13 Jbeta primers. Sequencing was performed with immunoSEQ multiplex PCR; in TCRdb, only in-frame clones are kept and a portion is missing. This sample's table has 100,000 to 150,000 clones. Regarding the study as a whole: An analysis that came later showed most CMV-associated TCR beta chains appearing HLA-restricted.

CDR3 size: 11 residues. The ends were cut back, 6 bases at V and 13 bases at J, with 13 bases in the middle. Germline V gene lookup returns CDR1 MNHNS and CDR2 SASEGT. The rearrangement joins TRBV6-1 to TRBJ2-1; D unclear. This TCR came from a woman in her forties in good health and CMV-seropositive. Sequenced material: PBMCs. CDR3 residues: CASSTQVSQFF. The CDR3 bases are TGTGCCAGCAGCACTCAGGTCTCCCAGTTCTTC.